This is a list of T cell receptor beta chains from one sample in a study of T cell repertoires in cytomegalovirus infection. Via MiXCR, TCRdb re-called the reads, giving one row per CDR3 protein. The sample shows roughly 320,000 distinct CDR3 sequences, 9.6% of them seen only once. The sample consisted of PBMCs. The receptors come from a human donor in good health (CMV status not recorded). Some clones in this sample may be carry-over from other donors' samples. Each CDR3 is given with its conserved first and last residue. The D gene is left open where the match is weak. Part of the rows lack a size; the others show once, few, many or a class for expanded clones.

J gene | clone size | V gene | D gene | CDR3 protein | CDR3 DNA
TRBJ2-1 | many | TRBV7-2 | - | CASSFPGTIDNEQFF | TGTGCCAGCAGCTTCCCTGGGACAATAGACAATGAGCAGTTCTTC
TRBJ2-1 | many | TRBV28 | TRBD2 | CASSPPTSGGVYEQFF | TGTGCCAGCAGTCCTCCAACTAGCGGGGGAGTATATGAGCAGTTCTTC
TRBJ2-1 | many | TRBV9 | - | CASSRQTYNEQFF | TGTGCCAGCAGCCGACAAACTTACAATGAGCAGTTCTTC
TRBJ1-2 | - | TRBV29-1 | - | CSVEDGTGPSLYGYTF | TGCAGCGTTGAAGATGGAACAGGCCCTAGTCTCTACGGCTACACCTTC
TRBJ2-1 | few | TRBV15 | TRBD1 | CATSIGTGSYNEQFF | TGTGCCACCAGCATAGGGACAGGGTCCTACAATGAGCAGTTCTTC
TRBJ2-1 | few | TRBV7-9 | - | CAGLTGVFQFF | TGTGCCGGACTAACAGGGGTCTTTCAGTTCTTC
TRBJ1-1 | - | TRBV28 | - | CASKGGEWSNTEAFF | TGTGCCAGCAAGGGTGGGGAGTGGAGCAACACTGAAGCTTTCTTT
TRBJ2-2 | many | TRBV20-1 | TRBD1 | CSARETGPRAGELFF | TGCAGTGCTAGAGAGACAGGGCCGAGGGCCGGGGAGCTGTTTTTT
TRBJ2-2 | many | TRBV2 | - | CASSPLPSSTGELFF | TGTGCCAGCAGTCCTCTTCCTAGTAGCACCGGGGAGCTGTTTTTT
TRBJ1-1 | many | TRBV3-1 | - | CASSQERGRTEAFF | TGTGCCAGCAGCCAAGAGAGGGGAAGGACTGAAGCTTTCTTT
TRBJ1-4 | - | TRBV7-9 | TRBD1 | CASNPQGANEKLFF | TGTGCCAGCAACCCACAGGGGGCTAATGAAAAACTGTTTTTT
TRBJ2-2 | - | TRBV9 | - | CASSPPDGANTGELFF | TGTGCCAGCAGCCCACCGGACGGAGCGAACACCGGGGAGCTGTTTTTT
TRBJ1-1 | many | TRBV6-5 | TRBD1 | CASSYFPGTGGLNTEAFF | TGTGCCAGCAGTTACTTCCCCGGGACAGGGGGCTTGAACACTGAAGCTTTCTTT
TRBJ1-3 | many | TRBV7-2 | - | CASSLVYRTAWNAIYF | TGTGCCAGCAGCTTAGTATACAGGACGGCGTGGAACGCCATATATTTT
TRBJ1-5 | many | TRBV12-3/TRBV12-4 | - | CASSPGGLRPQHF | TGTGCCAGCAGCCCGGGAGGTTTGAGGCCCCAGCATTTT
TRBJ1-1 | many | TRBV28 | - | CASMGAIRRNTEAFF | TGTGCCAGCATGGGGGCTATTAGGCGGAACACTGAAGCTTTCTTT
TRBJ1-6 | - | TRBV7-9 | TRBD1 | CASSPGQGASSYNSPLHF | TGTGCCAGCAGCCCGGGACAGGGGGCCAGTTCCTATAATTCACCCCTCCACTTT
TRBJ2-5 | - | TRBV18 | - | CASSSERTPGEETQYF | TGTGCCAGCTCATCTGAGAGGACACCAGGGGAAGAGACCCAGTACTTC
TRBJ2-7 | few | TRBV14 | - | CASSRPDGISYEQYF | TGTGCCAGCAGCCGTCCGGACGGGATTTCCTACGAGCAGTACTTC
TRBJ2-1 | many | TRBV7-7 | - | CASSLAPDNEQFF | TGTGCTAGCAGCTTAGCGCCGGACAATGAGCAGTTCTTC
TRBJ1-2 | many | TRBV7-8 | TRBD1 | CASSLGLGQGDDYGYTF | TGTGCCAGCAGCTTAGGTCTCGGACAGGGCGATGACTATGGCTACACCTTC
TRBJ2-5 | many | TRBV29-1 | TRBD1 | CSVKPRDSQETQYF | TGCAGCGTGAAGCCTCGGGACAGCCAAGAGACCCAGTACTTC
TRBJ2-1 | few | TRBV20-1 | TRBD2 | CSASHSGAGGNEQFF | TGCAGTGCTAGCCATTCTGGGGCGGGGGGAAATGAGCAGTTCTTC
TRBJ2-5 | many | TRBV7-2 | - | CASSLAARRQETQYF | TGTGCCAGCAGCTTAGCGGCCAGGCGGCAAGAGACCCAGTACTTC
TRBJ1-3 | few | TRBV6-5 | - | CASSYSIGARGNTIYF | TGTGCCAGCAGTTATTCTATCGGAGCGCGCGGAAACACCATATATTTT
TRBJ2-5 | many | TRBV24-1 | TRBD2 | CATSDSRLAGGSEQETQYF | TGTGCCACCAGTGATTCCCGGCTAGCGGGGGGGTCCGAGCAAGAGACCCAGTACTTC
TRBJ2-5 | many | TRBV24-1 | TRBD2 | CATSDRLAGVQETQYF | TGTGCCACCAGTGATCGCCTAGCGGGAGTCCAAGAGACCCAGTACTTC
TRBJ1-1 | medium-sized | TRBV7-2 | TRBD1 | CASSFLPGQGTEAFF | TGTGCCAGCAGCTTTCTGCCGGGACAGGGCACTGAAGCTTTCTTT
TRBJ1-1 | - | TRBV20-1 | - | CSASKGGAFF | TGCAGTGCTAGTAAGGGAGGAGCTTTCTTT
TRBJ2-5 | few | TRBV9 | - | CASSAGRGQETQYF | TGTGCCAGCAGCGCCGGAAGGGGTCAAGAGACCCAGTACTTC
TRBJ2-2 | once | TRBV5-4 | - | CASSDRTANTGELFF | TGTGCCAGCAGCGATCGGACAGCGAACACCGGGGAGCTGTTTTTT
TRBJ2-2 | many | TRBV6-2/TRBV6-3 | - | CASSYRPGTGELFF | TGTGCCAGCAGTTACCGGCCGGGCACCGGGGAGCTGTTTTTT
TRBJ2-2 | many | TRBV5-8 | TRBD1 | CASSSETGANTGELFF | TGTGCCAGCAGCTCGGAGACAGGGGCGAACACCGGGGAGCTGTTTTTT
TRBJ2-7 | - | TRBV19 | - | CASSAPGTTYEQYF | TGTGCCAGTAGTGCCCCCGGGACAACCTACGAGCAGTACTTC
TRBJ1-2 | many | TRBV4-2 | - | CASSQAGNGYTF | TGTGCCAGCAGCCAAGCGGGAAATGGCTACACCTTC
TRBJ2-3 | - | TRBV10-3 | - | CAIGASTDTQYF | TGTGCCATCGGGGCTAGTACAGATACGCAGTATTTT
TRBJ1-2 | many | TRBV7-9 | - | CASSRAWGRGPPGYTF | TGTGCCAGCAGCCGCGCCTGGGGCAGGGGTCCCCCTGGCTACACCTTC
TRBJ2-1 | many | TRBV28 | TRBD2 | CASSWGGGTNNEQFF | TGTGCCAGCAGCTGGGGGGGGGGGACCAACAATGAGCAGTTCTTC
TRBJ1-6 | - | TRBV28 | - | CASISQWGGDGNSPLHF | TGTGCCAGCATCTCACAGTGGGGGGGCGACGGTAATTCACCCCTCCACTTT
TRBJ1-2 | many | TRBV7-2 | - | CASSPQQGYGYTF | TGTGCCAGCAGTCCTCAACAGGGCTATGGCTACACCTTC
TRBJ1-6 | - | TRBV20-1 | TRBD1 | CSAPGTANSPLHF | TGCAGTGCTCCCGGGACAGCTAATTCACCCCTCCACTTT
TRBJ1-6 | many | TRBV7-2 | - | CASSSQGTYNSPLHF | TGTGCCAGCAGCTCCCAGGGAACCTATAATTCACCCCTCCACTTT
TRBJ2-5 | - | TRBV7-9 | - | CASSLAWTDPLWAQYF | TGTGCCAGCAGCTTAGCGTGGACAGACCCCCTTTGGGCCCAGTACTTC
TRBJ2-1 | few | TRBV20-1 | TRBD2 | CSARELADEQFF | TGCAGTGCTAGAGAACTAGCGGATGAGCAGTTCTTC
TRBJ2-7 | few | TRBV20-1 | - | CSASDDYEQYF | TGCAGTGCTTCGGACGACTACGAGCAGTACTTC
TRBJ2-6 | many | TRBV28 | TRBD1 | CASSHRGRGANVLTF | TGTGCCAGCAGTCACAGGGGGCGTGGGGCCAACGTCCTGACTTTC
TRBJ2-1 | - | TRBV20-1 | - | CSAPPARAIYNEQFF | TGCAGTGCTCCTCCGGCCAGGGCGATCTACAATGAGCAGTTCTTC
TRBJ1-1 | many | TRBV5-6 | - | CASSFPGLGTEAFF | TGTGCCAGCAGCTTTCCGGGCCTCGGGACTGAAGCTTTCTTT
TRBJ2-1 | many | TRBV28 | TRBD2 | CASSVSGGWFNEQFF | TGTGCCAGCAGTGTTAGCGGGGGCTGGTTCAATGAGCAGTTCTTC
TRBJ1-1 | many | TRBV7-2 | - | CASSPHGTEAFF | TGTGCCAGCAGCCCCCATGGGACTGAAGCTTTCTTT
TRBJ2-1 | many | TRBV19 | - | CASSAGLSYNEQFF | TGTGCCAGTAGTGCGGGGCTTTCCTACAATGAGCAGTTCTTC
TRBJ1-6 | many | TRBV7-2 | - | CASSLVTSTFSPLHF | TGTGCCAGCAGCTTAGTCACCAGTACCTTTTCACCCCTCCACTTT
TRBJ1-2 | few | TRBV29-1 | - | CSVEGGLGYGYTF | TGCAGCGTTGAAGGGGGCCTCGGCTATGGCTACACCTTC
TRBJ1-1 | - | TRBV2 | TRBD1 | CASMGQGEAFF | TGTGCCAGCATGGGACAGGGTGAAGCTTTCTTT
TRBJ1-4 | many | TRBV4-1 | TRBD1 | CASSQAPGQGAKEKLFF | TGCGCCAGCAGCCAAGCACCCGGACAGGGAGCGAAGGAAAAACTGTTTTTT
TRBJ2-3 | many | TRBV7-6 | - | CASSLEVPDTQYF | TGTGCCAGCAGCTTAGAAGTCCCAGATACGCAGTATTTT
TRBJ1-1 | many | TRBV7-9 | TRBD1 | CASSPGQGATEAFF | TGTGCCAGCAGCCCAGGACAGGGGGCTACTGAAGCTTTCTTT